This T cell receptor beta chain came from a study of blood T cell repertoires in COVID-19. As for the study in general: Specimens from acute and convalescent COVID-19 originated in the United States, Italy and Spain. Sample material is recorded as cDNA or gDNA derived from T cells, B-cell-depleted T cells, or PBMCs.

Original methodology: Reference gene primer amplification gave nucleated cell count estimates. TCRdb's copy holds only in-frame clones and misses some; the assay was immunoSEQ multiplex PCR. Clone size and the V and J calls come from that table; the DNA yielded D and trimming. This table has 150,000 to 200,000 clones, roughly nine tenths appearing once. V shed 5 bases, J shed 4 bases, and the junction held 4 bases outside the gene matches. This CDR3 region has 15 residues. The germline V gene has CDR1 SGHTA and CDR2 FQGTGA. The sequence derives from a man between 60 and 75 years old with active or convalescent COVID-19. The sequenced material came from peripheral blood. This chain links TRBV7-3 with TRBJ2-6; 8 bases line up with TRBD1. This CDR3 reads CASSNQGAGANVLTF. As DNA, the CDR3 is TGTGCCAGCAGCAACCAGGGGGCAGGGGCCAACGTCCTGACTTTC. Full variable domain (rest looked up from reference TRBV7-3 and TRBJ2-6): GAGVSQTPSNKVTEKGKYVELRCDPISGHTALYWYRQSLGQGPEFLIYFQGTGAADDSGLPNDRFFAVRPEGSVSTLKIQRTERGDSAVYLCASSNQGAGANVLTFGAGSRLTVL.